Listed below are T cell receptor beta chains from one sample, sequenced in a study of regulatory T cells in long-lasting Graves disease. TCRdb reprocessed the multiplex PCR reads via MiXCR and lists one record per CDR3 protein. The repertoire holds roughly 500,000 distinct CDR3 sequences, approximately 23% seen once, with around 13% in the top ten. The source was peripheral blood mononuclear cells (PBMCs), collected when the disease was refractory, from a patient treated with antithyroid drugs. These TCRs come from a female donor with Graves disease. The conserved cysteine and the conserved F or W are not part of the CDR3 here.

CDR3aa: ASSPPGTAGETQY
len: 13
v_gene: TRBV7-9
j_gene: TRBJ2-5

CDR3aa: ATPGGTGNGQY
len: 11
v_gene: TRBV28
j_gene: TRBJ2-7

CDR3aa: ASSLIQGGNTEAF
len: 13
v_gene: TRBV11-2
j_gene: TRBJ1-1

CDR3aa: ASSQNPTNTGELF
len: 13
v_gene: TRBV3-1
j_gene: TRBJ2-2

CDR3aa: ASSLNPRGETQY
len: 12
v_gene: TRBV5-1
j_gene: TRBJ2-5

CDR3aa: ASSGLLAGVPYEQY
len: 14
v_gene: TRBV6-1
j_gene: TRBJ2-7

CDR3aa: SARGQARTQY
len: 10
v_gene: TRBV20-1
j_gene: TRBJ2-5

CDR3aa: ASSEEWGLRETQY
len: 13
v_gene: TRBV6-2/TRBV6-3
j_gene: TRBJ2-5

CDR3aa: ASSLEGTRDNEQF
len: 13
v_gene: TRBV7-3
j_gene: -

CDR3aa: ASTGGGTEAF
len: 10
v_gene: TRBV14
j_gene: TRBJ1-1

CDR3aa: ASRTQGQNEKLF
len: 12
v_gene: TRBV27
j_gene: TRBJ1-4

CDR3aa: AISESQGAWTEAF
len: 13
v_gene: TRBV10-3
j_gene: TRBJ1-1

CDR3aa: ASSALPSSYEQY
len: 12
v_gene: TRBV27
j_gene: TRBJ2-7

CDR3aa: ASSSGTGFQEQY
len: 12
v_gene: TRBV7-2
j_gene: TRBJ2-7

CDR3aa: ASSFPGLVAF
len: 10
v_gene: TRBV5-4
j_gene: TRBJ1-1

CDR3aa: ASSPLAGENTEAF
len: 13
v_gene: TRBV9
j_gene: TRBJ1-1

CDR3aa: ALKRGGMGIF
len: 10
v_gene: TRBV11-2
j_gene: TRBJ1-1

CDR3aa: ASRMWTATNEKLF
len: 13
v_gene: TRBV5-6
j_gene: TRBJ1-4

CDR3aa: SARDGGPRGDTQY
len: 13
v_gene: TRBV20-1
j_gene: TRBJ2-3

CDR3aa: ASSPDPTGYNSPLH
len: 14
v_gene: TRBV6-1
j_gene: TRBJ1-6

CDR3aa: ASRGLTGNTEAF
len: 12
v_gene: TRBV27
j_gene: TRBJ1-1

CDR3aa: ATQGLRNTIY
len: 10
v_gene: TRBV7-9
j_gene: TRBJ1-3

CDR3aa: ASSLIFGTGNSPLH
len: 14
v_gene: TRBV28
j_gene: TRBJ1-6

CDR3aa: ASRDRGHQETQY
len: 12
v_gene: TRBV19
j_gene: TRBJ2-5

CDR3aa: ASSSSGTGSYEQY
len: 13
v_gene: TRBV28
j_gene: TRBJ2-7

CDR3aa: ASSRRDLSYNEQF
len: 13
v_gene: TRBV2
j_gene: TRBJ2-1

CDR3aa: ATNRDLSSYEQY
len: 12
v_gene: TRBV10-3
j_gene: TRBJ2-7

CDR3aa: ASSMGPTYEQY
len: 11
v_gene: TRBV19
j_gene: TRBJ2-7

CDR3aa: ATSGLREGRVETQY
len: 14
v_gene: TRBV24-1
j_gene: TRBJ2-5

CDR3aa: ASSRTYYSYEQY
len: 12
v_gene: TRBV12-3/TRBV12-4
j_gene: TRBJ2-7

CDR3aa: ASSLVGQVSETQY
len: 13
v_gene: TRBV7-2
j_gene: TRBJ2-5

CDR3aa: ASRSRGSGNTIY
len: 12
v_gene: TRBV6-1
j_gene: TRBJ1-3

CDR3aa: SARLQPNSPLH
len: 11
v_gene: TRBV20-1
j_gene: TRBJ1-6

CDR3aa: ASSHPGHLTEAF
len: 12
v_gene: TRBV28
j_gene: TRBJ1-1

CDR3aa: ASSLARGGGNTEAF
len: 14
v_gene: TRBV7-2
j_gene: TRBJ1-1

CDR3aa: ASSLVAGGTNYSYT
len: 14
v_gene: TRBV7-6
j_gene: TRBJ1-2

CDR3aa: ASSLGGSLDETQY
len: 13
v_gene: TRBV7-8
j_gene: TRBJ2-5

CDR3aa: ASSLETHRSYEQY
len: 13
v_gene: TRBV5-4
j_gene: TRBJ2-7

CDR3aa: ASSPPWTGGTGELF
len: 14
v_gene: TRBV6-4
j_gene: TRBJ2-2

CDR3aa: SANPSGTSTDTQY
len: 13
v_gene: TRBV20-1
j_gene: TRBJ2-3

CDR3aa: ASSYGEQGSDTQY
len: 13
v_gene: TRBV6-2/TRBV6-3
j_gene: TRBJ2-3

CDR3aa: ASSRGGGQGVPEAF
len: 14
v_gene: TRBV11-3
j_gene: TRBJ1-1

CDR3aa: ASSVGSTVPNEKLF
len: 14
v_gene: TRBV9
j_gene: TRBJ1-4

CDR3aa: ASSSPVVQGAGNYGYT
len: 16
v_gene: TRBV7-2
j_gene: TRBJ1-2

CDR3aa: ASSPRWTGDGYT
len: 12
v_gene: TRBV2
j_gene: TRBJ1-2

CDR3aa: SARVGAAGLGGYEQY
len: 15
v_gene: TRBV20-1
j_gene: TRBJ2-7

CDR3aa: ASSGTLNTGELF
len: 12
v_gene: TRBV2
j_gene: TRBJ2-2

CDR3aa: SARAPGQGINTQY
len: 13
v_gene: TRBV20-1
j_gene: TRBJ2-4

CDR3aa: SVGGHFSNQPQH
len: 12
v_gene: TRBV29-1
j_gene: TRBJ1-5

CDR3aa: ASSLSSSTGELF
len: 12
v_gene: TRBV5-1
j_gene: TRBJ2-2

CDR3aa: ASSLVQGYNSPLH
len: 13
v_gene: TRBV7-2
j_gene: TRBJ1-6

CDR3aa: ASSKTGAGLDT
len: 11
v_gene: TRBV2
j_gene: TRBJ1-2

CDR3aa: ASSESLGKLF
len: 10
v_gene: TRBV25-1
j_gene: TRBJ1-4